Listed below are T cell receptor beta chains from one sample, sequenced in a study of beta chain features in type 1 diabetes. Libraries were prepared by immunoSEQ multiplex PCR; TCRdb keeps only in-frame clonotypes and omits some of them. The data show fewer than 650,000 clones, around 16% seen once. The sequenced sample consisted of naive CD4+ T cells from blood. These receptors were taken from a man aged 18 to 29 in good health. Both conserved end residues are part of each CDR3. Each record gives: V gene, D gene, J gene, clone size, CDR3 protein, CDR3 DNA. D genes are given only for firm matches. For some rows the clone size is stated as once, few or many, or as a class when expanded; others skip it.

V: TRBV4-3
D: .
J: TRBJ2-3
size: few
CDR3: CASSPEGGTQYF
DNA: TGCGCCAGCAGCCCGGAGGGGGGGACGCAGTATTTT

V: TRBV30
D: .
J: TRBJ1-1
size: .
CDR3: CAWSPYQATEAFF
DNA: TGTGCCTGGAGCCCTTACCAGGCCACTGAAGCTTTCTTT

V: TRBV18
D: .
J: TRBJ2-2
size: .
CDR3: CASSPPTNTGELFF
DNA: TGTGCCAGCTCACCACCGACGAACACCGGGGAGCTGTTTTTT

V: TRBV28
D: TRBD2
J: TRBJ2-5
size: .
CDR3: CASRRVAGVKETQYF
DNA: TGTGCCAGCAGACGGGTAGCGGGAGTGAAAGAGACCCAGTACTTC

V: TRBV11-3
D: .
J: TRBJ2-5
size: few
CDR3: CASSLGPEETQYF
DNA: TGTGCCAGCAGCCTGGGACCTGAAGAGACCCAGTACTTC

V: TRBV9
D: .
J: TRBJ1-3
size: few
CDR3: CASSPSGNTIYF
DNA: TGTGCCAGCAGCCCCTCTGGAAACACCATATATTTT

V: TRBV28
D: .
J: TRBJ2-6
size: few
CDR3: CASSVRGGGANVLTF
DNA: TGTGCCAGCAGTGTCCGGGGCGGTGGGGCCAACGTCCTGACTTTC

V: TRBV12-5
D: .
J: TRBJ2-2
size: .
CDR3: CASGPGGPNTGELFF
DNA: TGTGCTAGTGGTCCCGGGGGCCCGAACACCGGGGAGCTGTTTTTT

V: TRBV5-1
D: .
J: TRBJ1-6
size: .
CDR3: CASSFGSSGSPLHF
DNA: TGCGCCAGCAGCTTCGGATCCAGCGGTTCACCCCTCCACTTT

V: TRBV7-7
D: .
J: TRBJ2-3
size: .
CDR3: CASSLAGPGTTDTQYF
DNA: TGTGCTAGCAGCTTAGCTGGTCCAGGGACCACAGATACGCAGTATTTT

V: TRBV7-2
D: TRBD1
J: TRBJ2-5
size: .
CDR3: CASSSTGEGGETQYF
DNA: TGTGCCAGCAGCTCGACAGGGGAAGGGGGAGAGACCCAGTACTTC

V: TRBV7-9
D: .
J: TRBJ2-3
size: .
CDR3: CASSRTVETQYF
DNA: TGTGCCAGCAGCCGCACGGTAGAGACGCAGTATTTT

V: TRBV27
D: TRBD2
J: TRBJ2-7
size: few
CDR3: CASSLRDYTVEQYF
DNA: TGTGCCAGCAGTCTCCGGGACTATACCGTCGAGCAGTACTTC

V: TRBV28
D: .
J: TRBJ1-2
size: few
CDR3: CASSRGLRYGYTF
DNA: TGTGCCAGCAGCCGGGGCCTTCGCTATGGCTACACCTTC

V: TRBV18
D: .
J: TRBJ2-7
size: .
CDR3: CASSLSSYEQYF
DNA: TGTGCCAGCTCACTGAGCTCCTACGAGCAGTACTTC

V: TRBV14
D: TRBD2
J: TRBJ2-1
size: many
CDR3: CASSLLAGVHNEQFF
DNA: TGTGCCAGCAGCCTCCTAGCGGGAGTTCACAATGAGCAGTTCTTC

V: TRBV7-3
D: .
J: TRBJ1-2
size: .
CDR3: CASSPGGYGYTF
DNA: TGTGCCAGCAGCCCCGGGGGCTATGGCTACACCTTC

V: TRBV7-7
D: TRBD2
J: TRBJ2-3
size: once
CDR3: CASSRTSGGRTDTQYF
DNA: TGTGCTAGCAGCCGGACTAGCGGGGGACGCACAGATACGCAGTATTTT

V: TRBV7-9
D: .
J: TRBJ2-3
size: many
CDR3: CASSFSDTQYF
DNA: TGTGCCAGCAGCTTTTCAGATACGCAGTATTTT

V: TRBV29-1
D: TRBD1
J: TRBJ2-1
size: .
CDR3: CSVRTGAVEQFF
DNA: TGCAGCGTACGGACAGGGGCAGTTGAGCAGTTCTTC

V: TRBV6-5
D: .
J: TRBJ2-3
size: few
CDR3: CASSYSGGRVVQYF
DNA: TGTGCCAGCAGTTACTCCGGAGGTAGGGTGGTACAGTATTTT

V: TRBV10-3
D: .
J: TRBJ2-7
size: .
CDR3: CAISEVAEQYF
DNA: TGTGCCATCAGTGAGGTGGCCGAGCAGTACTTC

V: TRBV4-1
D: .
J: TRBJ2-2
size: .
CDR3: CASSHLGVGRNTGELFF
DNA: TGCGCCAGCAGCCACTTGGGCGTTGGGAGGAACACCGGGGAGCTGTTTTTT

V: TRBV2
D: .
J: TRBJ2-7
size: few
CDR3: CASRPRDVGGYEQYF
DNA: TGTGCCAGCAGACCCCGGGACGTCGGAGGCTACGAGCAGTACTTC

V: TRBV6-5
D: .
J: TRBJ2-7
size: few
CDR3: CASSRDREAGEQYF
DNA: TGTGCCAGCAGTAGAGACAGGGAAGCGGGTGAGCAGTACTTC

V: TRBV7-7
D: .
J: TRBJ2-5
size: few
CDR3: CASSPGTWGKETQYF
DNA: TGTGCCAGCAGCCCCGGAACCTGGGGCAAAGAGACCCAGTACTTC

V: TRBV5-4
D: .
J: TRBJ2-7
size: .
CDR3: CASSSPDQQYF
DNA: TGTGCCAGCAGCTCCCCGGACCAGCAGTACTTC

V: TRBV28
D: TRBD1
J: TRBJ1-2
size: few
CDR3: CASSLIRSGTVNYGYTF
DNA: TGTGCCAGCAGTTTGATCCGTTCCGGGACAGTGAACTATGGCTACACCTTC

V: TRBV29-1
D: .
J: TRBJ2-5
size: few
CDR3: CSVALLTGETQYF
DNA: TGCAGCGTCGCCTTACTTACGGGGGAGACCCAGTACTTC

V: TRBV19
D: TRBD2
J: TRBJ2-4
size: .
CDR3: CASSIDHLAAAKNIQYF
DNA: TGTGCCAGTAGTATAGACCACCTAGCGGCAGCCAAAAACATTCAGTACTTC

V: TRBV9
D: .
J: TRBJ1-2
size: .
CDR3: CASPDTGLANYGYTF
DNA: TGTGCCAGCCCGGATACAGGACTAGCTAACTATGGCTACACCTTC

V: TRBV21-1
D: .
J: TRBJ1-6
size: .
CDR3: CASSKAPQNYNSPLHF
DNA: TGTGCCAGCAGCAAAGCCCCACAGAACTATAATTCACCCCTCCACTTT

V: TRBV4-1
D: .
J: TRBJ2-5
size: .
CDR3: CASSPPGGLETQYF
DNA: TGCGCCAGCAGCCCGCCCGGAGGTTTAGAGACCCAGTACTTC

V: TRBV28
D: .
J: TRBJ2-3
size: .
CDR3: CASSPGNIPNADTQYF
DNA: TGTGCCAGCAGTCCGGGTAACATTCCTAATGCAGATACGCAGTATTTT

V: TRBV7-2
D: .
J: TRBJ2-7
size: few
CDR3: CASTTQTGPEQYF
DNA: TGTGCCAGCACCACCCAGACAGGTCCAGAGCAGTACTTC

V: TRBV7-2
D: .
J: TRBJ1-2
size: .
CDR3: CASSATGYGYTF
DNA: TGTGCCAGCAGCGCGACAGGATATGGCTACACCTTC

V: TRBV28
D: TRBD2
J: TRBJ2-7
size: few
CDR3: CASSLGGDYSYEQYF
DNA: TGTGCCAGCAGTTTAGGAGGGGACTATAGCTACGAGCAGTACTTC

V: TRBV4-2
D: TRBD1
J: TRBJ1-1
size: .
CDR3: CASSQGQGRNTEAFF
DNA: TGTGCCAGCAGCCAAGGACAGGGAAGAAACACTGAAGCTTTCTTT

V: TRBV18
D: TRBD2
J: TRBJ2-7
size: .
CDR3: CASSLGLASYEQYF
DNA: TGTGCCAGCTCACTGGGACTAGCGTCGTACGAGCAGTACTTC

V: TRBV2
D: .
J: TRBJ1-3
size: few
CDR3: CASSDEPIRSGNTIYF
DNA: TGTGCCAGCAGTGATGAACCGATTAGATCTGGAAACACCATATATTTT

V: TRBV28
D: .
J: TRBJ2-7
size: few
CDR3: CASSPPTLNGEQYF
DNA: TGTGCCAGCAGTCCTCCGACCCTTAACGGCGAGCAGTACTTC

V: TRBV18
D: .
J: TRBJ2-3
size: .
CDR3: CASSPPWGGPDTQYF
DNA: TGTGCCAGCTCACCACCGTGGGGGGGGCCAGATACGCAGTATTTT

V: TRBV18
D: TRBD2
J: TRBJ2-1
size: few
CDR3: CASSPVGLLAGGYEQFF
DNA: TGTGCCAGCTCACCAGTGGGTCTTCTAGCGGGAGGATATGAGCAGTTCTTC

V: TRBV7-9
D: .
J: TRBJ2-5
size: .
CDR3: CASSLNLIVGAGETQYF
DNA: TGTGCCAGCAGCTTAAATTTAATTGTTGGGGCCGGTGAGACCCAGTACTTC

V: TRBV6-5
D: .
J: TRBJ2-2
size: few
CDR3: CASSPPSGELFF
DNA: TGTGCCAGCAGCCCTCCATCCGGGGAGCTGTTTTTT

V: TRBV5-1
D: .
J: TRBJ2-1
size: few
CDR3: CASGRGGGGENEQFF
DNA: TGCGCCAGCGGCCGCGGGGGCGGAGGGGAAAATGAGCAGTTCTTC

V: TRBV5-1
D: .
J: TRBJ2-1
size: .
CDR3: CASSLVGVQFF
DNA: TGCGCCAGCAGCTTGGTGGGGGTGCAGTTCTTC

V: TRBV11-2
D: .
J: TRBJ1-5
size: few
CDR3: CASSPATSNQPQHF
DNA: TGTGCCAGCAGCCCTGCTACTAGCAATCAGCCCCAGCATTTT

V: TRBV28
D: .
J: TRBJ1-1
size: few
CDR3: CASTPGGGPEAFF
DNA: TGTGCCAGCACCCCCGGTGGGGGCCCTGAAGCTTTCTTT

V: TRBV28
D: TRBD1
J: TRBJ2-5
size: few
CDR3: CASSSPGQGAVETQYF
DNA: TGTGCCAGCAGCTCTCCGGGACAGGGGGCAGTTGAGACCCAGTACTTC